Listed below are T cell receptor beta chains from one sample, sequenced in a study of T cells in Graves' hyperthyroidism and ophthalmopathy. TCRdb re-called the multiplex PCR reads through MiXCR, storing one row per CDR3 protein. The repertoire includes fewer than 700,000 distinct CDR3 sequences, under 20% of them detected once, and around 17% sits in the top ten. What was sequenced was blood. These receptors were collected from a woman younger than 35 with Graves' ophthalmopathy. Each CDR3 is given with its conserved first and last residue. Each record gives: D gene, V gene, clone size, CDR3 length, J gene, CDR3 protein, CDR3 DNA. D genes are given only for firm matches. Clone size, where shown, is once, few, many, or a class for clones that have expanded.

-	TRBV27	many	12	TRBJ2-7	CASSLQGSEQYF	TGTGCCAGCAGTTTGCAGGGGTCCGAGCAGTACTTC
TRBD1	TRBV19	-	20	TRBJ2-4	CASSIWTVRGSQGATDIQYF	TGTGCCAGTAGTATTTGGACAGTCAGGGGATCCCAGGGGGCTACGGACATTCAGTACTTC
-	TRBV10-3	-	12	TRBJ2-7	CAIKEPSYEQYF	TGTGCCATCAAGGAGCCCTCCTACGAGCAGTACTTC
-	TRBV18	-	16	TRBJ2-1	CASSPEQRNIYNEQFF	TGTGCCAGCTCACCCGAACAGCGGAATATATACAATGAGCAGTTCTTC
TRBD2	TRBV27	-	15	TRBJ2-7	CASSFGSGRKYEQYF	TGTGCCAGCAGTTTTGGCAGCGGGAGGAAGTACGAGCAGTACTTC
-	TRBV5-1	few	15	TRBJ2-4	CASSLLGGVGDIQYF	TGCGCCAGCAGCTTGCTTGGCGGGGTGGGGGACATTCAGTACTTC
TRBD2	TRBV5-8	many	16	TRBJ2-5	CASSLGLAGHQETQYF	TGTGCCAGCAGCTTGGGACTAGCGGGGCACCAAGAGACCCAGTACTTC
-	TRBV27	many	13	TRBJ2-7	CASSLGENYEQYF	TGTGCCAGCAGTTTAGGGGAGAACTACGAGCAGTACTTC
TRBD1	TRBV11-3	few	15	TRBJ2-5	CASKHRQGRKETQYF	TGTGCCAGCAAACATAGACAGGGTCGAAAGGAGACCCAGTACTTC
-	TRBV7-2	many	15	TRBJ1-2	CASSLDGQQLYGYTF	TGTGCCAGCAGCTTAGACGGGCAGCAGCTCTATGGCTACACCTTC
-	TRBV2	many	15	TRBJ1-2	CASSEGQGPNYGYTF	TGTGCCAGCAGTGAGGGTCAGGGGCCAAACTATGGCTACACCTTC
TRBD2	TRBV4-3	-	14	TRBJ2-1	CASSQEGLASGQFF	TGCGCCAGCAGCCAGGAGGGACTAGCGAGTGGGCAGTTCTTC
-	TRBV30	many	13	TRBJ1-1	CAWSVEPGTEAFF	TGTGCCTGGAGTGTAGAGCCAGGCACTGAAGCTTTCTTT
-	TRBV6-2/TRBV6-3	many	16	TRBJ2-7	CASSYRGASEGGEQYF	TGTGCCAGCAGTTACCGCGGCGCCTCTGAAGGAGGCGAGCAGTACTTC
-	TRBV5-5	many	16	TRBJ1-4	CASSYGGSGINEKLFF	TGTGCCAGCAGCTACGGGGGTAGTGGGATCAATGAAAAACTGTTTTTT
-	TRBV6-1	many	14	TRBJ1-5	CASSEAGGSQPQHF	TGTGCCAGCAGTGAAGCTGGGGGATCTCAGCCCCAGCATTTT
TRBD1	TRBV20-1	-	15	TRBJ2-7	CSARDSDRGYYEQYF	TGCAGTGCTAGAGACTCGGACAGGGGGTACTACGAGCAGTACTTC